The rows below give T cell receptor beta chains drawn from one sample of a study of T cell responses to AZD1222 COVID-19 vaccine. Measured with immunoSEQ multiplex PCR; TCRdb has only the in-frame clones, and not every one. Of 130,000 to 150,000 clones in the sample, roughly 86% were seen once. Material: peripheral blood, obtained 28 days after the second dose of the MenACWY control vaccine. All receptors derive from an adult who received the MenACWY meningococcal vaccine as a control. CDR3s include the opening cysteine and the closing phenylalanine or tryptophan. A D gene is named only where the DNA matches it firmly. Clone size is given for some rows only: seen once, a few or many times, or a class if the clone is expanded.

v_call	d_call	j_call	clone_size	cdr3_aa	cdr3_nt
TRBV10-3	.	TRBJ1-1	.	CAISTPNLQGGEAFF	TGTGCCATCAGTACTCCTAATTTACAGGGCGGTGAAGCTTTCTTT
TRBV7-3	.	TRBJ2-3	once	CASSFGGLLTDTQYF	TGTGCCAGCAGCTTTGGAGGACTCCTTACAGATACGCAGTATTTT
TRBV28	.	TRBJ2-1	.	CASKGGDVLNEQFF	TGTGCCAGTAAGGGGGGAGACGTACTCAATGAGCAGTTCTTC
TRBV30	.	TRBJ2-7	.	CAWSGGLTSYEQYF	TGTGCCTGGAGCGGGGGCCTTACTTCCTACGAGCAGTACTTC
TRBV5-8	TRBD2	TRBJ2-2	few	CASRRGLAGGTGELFF	TGTGCCAGCAGGCGAGGACTAGCGGGGGGCACCGGGGAGCTGTTTTTT
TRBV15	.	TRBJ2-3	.	CATSKTSGADTQYF	TGTGCCACCAGCAAGACCTCGGGAGCAGATACGCAGTATTTT
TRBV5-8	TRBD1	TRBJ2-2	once	CASSLSDRDAGELFF	TGTGCCAGCAGCCTGTCGGACAGGGACGCCGGGGAGCTGTTTTTT
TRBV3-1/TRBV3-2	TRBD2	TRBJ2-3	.	CASSGLGTGTQYF	TGTGCCAGCAGCGGACTAGGGACGGGTACGCAGTATTTT
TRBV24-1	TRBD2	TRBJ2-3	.	CATSDSVGAGGLYTQYF	TGTGCCACCAGTGATTCGGTTGGAGCGGGGGGGCTATATACGCAGTATTTT
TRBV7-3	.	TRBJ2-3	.	CASSLTWADTQYF	TGTGCCAGCAGCTTAACGTGGGCCGATACGCAGTATTTT
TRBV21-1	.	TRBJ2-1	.	CASRRLDVFF	TGTGCCAGCAGGAGACTGGACGTGTTCTTC
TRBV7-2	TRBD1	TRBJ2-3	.	CASSLEVTGGTQYF	TGTGCCAGCAGCTTAGAGGTGACAGGGGGTACGCAGTATTTT
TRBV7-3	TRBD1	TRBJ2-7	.	CASSLGQGAYEQYF	TGTGCCAGCAGCTTAGGACAGGGGGCTTACGAGCAGTACTTC
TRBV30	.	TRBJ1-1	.	CAWRPSTVEAFF	TGTGCCTGGAGACCCTCGACAGTTGAAGCTTTCTTT
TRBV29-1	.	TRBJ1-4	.	CSVGWANEKLFF	TGCAGCGTCGGCTGGGCTAATGAAAAACTGTTTTTT
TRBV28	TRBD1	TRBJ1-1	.	CASSYRAGGRTEAFF	TGTGCCAGCAGCTACCGGGCAGGGGGTAGGACTGAAGCTTTCTTT
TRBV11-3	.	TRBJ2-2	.	CASSLSGELFF	TGTGCCAGCAGCTTGAGTGGGGAGCTGTTTTTT
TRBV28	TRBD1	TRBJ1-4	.	CASTPPPQGAGEKLFF	TGTGCCAGCACCCCACCTCCGCAGGGGGCTGGGGAAAAACTGTTTTTT
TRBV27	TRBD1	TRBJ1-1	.	CASSLATGGARTEAFF	TGTGCCAGCAGTTTGGCAACAGGGGGCGCGAGGACTGAAGCTTTCTTT
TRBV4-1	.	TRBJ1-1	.	CASSLERNTEAFF	TGCGCCAGCAGCCTGGAAAGGAACACTGAAGCTTTCTTT
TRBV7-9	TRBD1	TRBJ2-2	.	CASSWDRLRAGELFF	TGTGCCAGCAGCTGGGACAGGCTTCGCGCCGGGGAGCTGTTTTTT
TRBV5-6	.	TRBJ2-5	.	CASSRTLQETQYF	TGTGCCAGCAGCCGGACGTTACAAGAGACCCAGTACTTC
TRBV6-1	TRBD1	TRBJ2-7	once	CASSEPGQVISYEQYF	TGTGCCAGCAGTGAACCGGGACAGGTTATCTCCTACGAGCAGTACTTC
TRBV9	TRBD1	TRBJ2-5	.	CASSGYRGWETQYF	TGTGCCAGCAGTGGTTACAGGGGTTGGGAGACCCAGTACTTC
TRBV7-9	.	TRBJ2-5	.	CASSTRQPQETQYF	TGTGCCAGCAGCACCCGGCAACCTCAAGAGACCCAGTACTTC
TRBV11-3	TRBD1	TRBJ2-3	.	CASSWGGQGTDTQYF	TGTGCCAGCAGCTGGGGGGGACAGGGAACAGATACGCAGTATTTT
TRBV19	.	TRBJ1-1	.	CASSLGAEAFF	TGTGCCAGTAGTTTGGGCGCTGAAGCTTTCTTT
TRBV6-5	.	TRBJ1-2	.	CASRRIDGFNYGYTF	TGTGCCAGCAGACGAATTGACGGGTTTAACTATGGCTACACCTTC
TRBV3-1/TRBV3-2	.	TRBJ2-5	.	CASSLGRPRETQYF	TGTGCCAGCAGCCTGGGACGGCCCCGGGAGACCCAGTACTTC
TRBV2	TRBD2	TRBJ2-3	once	CASLSPGLAGEAQYF	TGTGCCAGCTTATCCCCGGGACTAGCGGGGGAAGCGCAGTATTTT
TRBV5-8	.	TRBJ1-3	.	CASSLYQTGNTIYF	TGTGCCAGCAGCTTGTACCAGACTGGAAACACCATATATTTT
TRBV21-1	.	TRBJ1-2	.	CASREKERTGPYGYTF	TGTGCCAGCAGAGAAAAAGAACGGACAGGGCCCTATGGCTACACCTTC
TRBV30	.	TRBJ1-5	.	CAWSVVQGNQPQHF	TGTGCCTGGAGTGTAGTGCAGGGGAATCAGCCCCAGCATTTT
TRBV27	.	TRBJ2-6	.	CASSLSKGAGANVLTF	TGTGCCAGCAGTTTATCCAAGGGGGCTGGGGCCAACGTCCTGACTTTC
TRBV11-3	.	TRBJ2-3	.	CASSFEPRTDTQYF	TGTGCCAGCAGCTTTGAGCCCCGAACAGATACGCAGTATTTT
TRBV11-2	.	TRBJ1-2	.	CASSVDRNYGYTF	TGTGCCAGCAGCGTAGACAGGAACTATGGCTACACCTTC
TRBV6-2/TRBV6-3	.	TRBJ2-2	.	CASSYRAAGELFF	TGTGCCAGCAGTTACAGGGCCGCCGGGGAGCTGTTTTTT
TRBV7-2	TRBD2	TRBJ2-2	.	CASSLRSLAGASGGELFF	TGTGCCAGCAGCTTAAGGTCACTAGCGGGGGCCTCGGGCGGGGAGCTGTTTTTT
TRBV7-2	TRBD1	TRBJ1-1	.	CASSLVGTGNTEAFF	TGTGCCAGCAGCTTAGTGGGGACAGGGAACACTGAAGCTTTCTTT
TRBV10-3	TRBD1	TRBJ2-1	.	CAITDRPPYNEQFF	TGTGCCATCACGGACAGGCCACCCTACAATGAGCAGTTCTTC